Reported below is one T cell receptor beta chain. The sample belongs to a study of cytomegalovirus exposure and HLA in healthy donors. Use of 60 Vbeta and 13 Jbeta primers characterized the PCR. Profiling relied on immunoSEQ multiplex PCR, and the TCRdb table lists in-frame clones only, not all of them. The table for this sample gives about 160,000 clones. This CDR3 is built from 13 residues. Per the germline V gene, CDR1 is MNHEY and CDR2 is SVGAGI. With 6 bases removed from V and 8 bases from J, the gap between germline ends came to 13 bases. The sample comprised PBMCs. The V gene is TRBV6-5, the J gene TRBJ1-4; D not resolved. The TCR originated in a man younger than 45 in good health and CMV-seronegative. CDR3 amino acids: CASSVRREEKLFF. CDR3 DNA: TGTGCCAGCAGCGTCCGGAGGGAGGAAAAACTGTTTTTT.